This T cell receptor (beta chain) was found in a study of beta chain features in type 1 diabetes. Study-level results: For Type 1 diabetes patients, all four CD4+ subsets carried TCRB CDR3s that were moderately but significantly shorter.

The authors reverse transcribed all of the isolated RNA, so sequencing captured expressed TCRB transcripts. About 3.4 million reads on average were seen across naive, central memory and regulatory T cell samples. Method: immunoSEQ multiplex PCR; TCRdb's copy keeps in-frame clones and lacks some. This sample has approximately 360,000 clones, with around 12% found just once. All of the sorted populations showed purity greater than 98%. Trimming left V 8 bases short and J 0 bases short, with 11 bases between. CDR3 size: 14 residues. CDR1 is SGHAT, CDR2 FQDESV, per germline (reference sequence). This clone was seen only a few times. Antigen unknown.

The J gene is TRBJ2-1, the V gene TRBV11-1; a possible D gene is TRBD2 (5 bases). Sequences were obtained from naive CD4+ T cells from blood. This receptor was obtained from a woman aged 18-29 years with type 1 diabetes. The CDR3, as DNA: TGTGCCAGCTCGGGGATAAACTCCTACAATGAGCAGTTCTTC. It yields the protein CASSGINSYNEQFF.